This T cell receptor (beta chain) was recorded in a study of blood T cell repertoires in COVID-19. Study information: Sites across the United States, Italy and Spain contributed samples from acute and convalescent COVID-19. Sources were T cells, B-cell-depleted T cells, or PBMCs; the material itself was cDNA or gDNA.

Per the original methods: The authors estimated nucleated cell counts from reference gene primer amplification. The method was immunoSEQ multiplex PCR; TCRdb's version includes in-frame clones alone and lacks a portion of them. D and trimming were read from the DNA, whereas the V and J calls and clone size are those reported in that table. The data contain around 380,000 clones, over 65% of them singletons. The CDR3 has 17 amino acids. J was trimmed by 4 bases and V by 5 bases; bases with no gene match: 12. Germline CDR1 reads SEHNR; CDR2 reads FQNEAQ (reference sequence). The chain combines TRBV7-9 with TRBJ2-2, with 8 nucleotides matching TRBD2. Sequenced input: peripheral blood. This TCR derives from a human donor with acute or convalescent COVID-19. The donor label of this sample is uncertain. Here the CDR3 reads CASSPRRVAGLTGELFF. The CDR3 region has the DNA TGTGCCAGCAGCCCCCGCAGGGTAGCGGGACTCACCGGGGAGCTGTTTTTT.